This section outlines one T cell receptor (beta chain) sequence together with its context. There is no known antigen for this receptor. Base-call qualities are not available, and no considerably larger clone is one nucleotide away. These data are taken from a study of blood T cell repertoires in COVID-19 (dated by TCRdb to about 2020). Concerning the study at large: Collaborator samples came from the United States, Italy and Spain and covered acute and convalescent phases of COVID-19. The dataset comprised deeply sampled blood TCRbeta repertoires from subjects exposed to, actively infected with, or recovered from COVID-19. Where available, HLA class I and class II types were taken from metadata supplied by the sample provider and were not determined by assay-based typing. Samples came from the ongoing ImmuneRACE study (first 160 participants) plus 1,254 subjects from 6 global collaborators. Sample metadata almost always included a de-identified subject ID, COVID-19 status, age in years and sex. The repertoires were released in a freely available public database meant as a resource for research on the immune response to SARS-CoV-2. The prospective study material was composed of cDNA or gDNA derived from T cells, B-cell-depleted T cells, or PBMCs.

For CDR1 and CDR2, the germline V gene (reference sequence) lists SGHNT and YYREEE. Cut back by 0 bases and 5 bases, the V and J ends lie 11 bases apart. The CDR3 numbers 14 residues from cysteine through phenylalanine. This entry keeps only the CDR3 DNA: 42 bases, framed from base 1. On the study overall, not on this receptor specifically: Clinical and demographic metadata were provided uncurated, with the amount varying by source and participant.

At one collaborating source in Seattle, patients were enrolled during active infection and were followed longitudinally through the course of disease. Collaborating institutions collected whole blood in K2EDTA tubes following their own protocols. For TCRbeta analysis, collaborators shipped samples as frozen whole blood, isolated PBMCs, or DNA extracted from either of those sample types. The immunoSEQ Assay, a bias-controlled multiplex PCR, was used to amplify TCRbeta CDR3 regions from genomic DNA. As for the authors' bioinformatics: Nucleated cell counts per sample were estimated from amplification of reference gene primers within the assay. To quantify the absolute abundance of each unique TCRbeta CDR3 rearrangement, sequence reads were collapsed and filtered. For each sample, productive Simpson clonality was calculated as the square root of Simpson's diversity index over productive rearrangements. TCRdb stores this immuneACCESS table with in-frame sequences only. Part of the clones is absent; in the studies checked, under half of the shortfall reflects unresolved V genes, and no reason is known for the rest. V and J calls plus clone size are reproduced from that table; the DNA served to infer D and trimming. The sample yields some 71,000 clones; approximately 84% were counted once. The leading ten clones occupy about 14% of the sample.

The TCR was taken from a man between 45 and 60 years old with COVID-19, enrolled during active disease. The sequence joins TRBV5-4 to TRBJ1-2; the D gene identity is not certain. The sample consisted of peripheral blood. The sequenced DNA: TGTGCCAGCAGCTTGGCGGGGATGGTATATGGCTACACCTTC. Translation gives CASSLAGMVYGYTF.